Below, 29 T cell receptor beta chains from the same sample are listed, as sequenced in a study of shared clonotypes between healthy human individuals. Naive CD8 cells lacked CD45RO and underwent positive selection for CCR7, leaving out terminally differentiated effector memory CD45RA+ cells. Data came from immunoSEQ multiplex PCR; TCRdb stores just in-frame clones and leaves some out. This table has about 2.1 million clones, 93% appearing once. The sequenced material came from naive CD8+ T cells from PBMCs. The source of these receptors is a man aged 18 to 29 in good health. Some clones in this sample may be carry-over from other donors' samples.

The chain employs TRBV5-5 and TRBJ1-1; 9 nucleotides align to TRBD1. Germline CDR1 SGHKS, CDR2 YYEKEE (reference sequence). This CDR3 comprises 18 residues. The ends lost 2 bases at V and 6 bases at J; junction bases unmatched: 17. The CDR3 reads CASSFSGTGTVGKAEAFF. The CDR3 coding sequence is TGTGCCAGCAGCTTTTCGGGGACAGGGACCGTCGGTAAAGCTGAAGCTTTCTTT.

The J gene is TRBJ2-1, the V gene TRBV7-6; 11 nucleotides line up with TRBD2. This CDR3 spans 16 amino acids. V dropped 1 base and J dropped 7; count of bases not matched to a gene: 6. The germline V gene has CDR1 SGHVS and CDR2 FNYEAQ. CDR3 nucleotide sequence: TGTGCCAGCAGCTTAGGTAGCGGGAGGGCCCCTAATGAGCAGTTCTTC. Translation: CASSLGSGRAPNEQFF.

This chain joins TRBV29-1 and TRBJ2-1; the D call may be TRBD1 or TRBD2 (5 bases each). Germline V lookup: CDR1 SQVTM, CDR2 ANQGSEA. The CDR3 spans 14 residues. V was clipped by 0 bases and J by 4 bases, with 10 bases between them. The chain's CDR3 is CSVEEPGRYNEQFF. The CDR3 DNA is TGCAGCGTTGAAGAGCCGGGACGATACAATGAGCAGTTCTTC.

The rearrangement joins TRBV10-3 to TRBJ2-1; 11 bases match TRBD2. The junction had 11 bases not matched to a gene; V was cut back by 1 base and J by 0 bases. CDR3 size: 20 residues. Germline V gene lookup returns CDR1 ENHRY and CDR2 SYGVKD. The CDR3 reads CAISELGGLAEGSSYNEQFF. The CDR3 coding sequence is TGTGCCATCAGTGAGTTGGGGGGACTAGCGGAGGGGTCCTCCTACAATGAGCAGTTCTTC.

This clone was seen a handful of times. V gene TRBV27 combines with J gene TRBJ2-7, with D perhaps TRBD1 or TRBD2 (5 bases each). The ends were cut back, 3 bases at V and 2 bases at J, with 14 bases in the middle. The CDR3 has 15 amino acids. In germline, CDR1 is MNHEY, CDR2 SMNVEV (reference sequence). CDR3 loop: CASSFGDRHPYEQYF. The CDR3 DNA reads as TGTGCCAGCAGTTTCGGGGACCGTCACCCCTACGAGCAGTACTTC.

The chain combines TRBV7-3 with TRBJ2-2; no clear D. The V gene lost 0 bases and the J gene lost 4 bases, with 12 bases spanning the gap. Germline V gene sequence: CDR1 SGHTA, CDR2 FQGTGA. The CDR3 loop spans 16 amino acids. The CDR3 nucleotides read TGTGCCAGCAGCTTAACGGTAGTCACCACCACCGGGGAGCTGTTTTTT. It encodes CASSLTVVTTTGELFF.

This chain joins TRBV15 and TRBJ2-7, with 12 positions matching TRBD2. The CDR3 contains 18 residues. The V gene's germline CDR1 is LNHNV and CDR2 YYDKDF (reference sequence). V was clipped by 4 bases and J by 0 bases; unmatched bases: 10. CDR3 bases: TGTGCCACCAGCATCGTAATGCCGGGACTAGCGGGCTCCTACGAGCAGTACTTC. Translating it yields CATSIVMPGLAGSYEQYF. Filled out from reference TRBV15 and TRBJ2-7, the complete variable domain reads DAMVIQNPRYQVTQFGKPVTLSCSQTLNHNVMYWYQQKSSQAPKLLFHYYDKDFNNEADTPDNFQSRRPNTSFCFLDIRSPGLGDTAMYLCATSIVMPGLAGSYEQYFGPGTRLTVT.

V and J are TRBV19 and TRBJ1-5; D perhaps matches TRBD1 (5 bases). The CDR3 loop spans 16 amino acids. The V end was cut by 7 bases, the J end by 2 bases, with 18 bases between. Germline lookup yields CDR1 LNHDA and CDR2 SQIVND (reference sequence). CDR3 coding DNA: TGTGCCAGTACCCTCCGGGGGGATTTAGGCAATCAGCCCCAGCATTTT. It encodes CASTLRGDLGNQPQHF.

With respect to this clone: The same CDR3 arises from other DNA sequences in this sample as well. V is TRBV11-2 and J is TRBJ2-7; no firm D call. The CDR3 spans 13 residues. The germline gives CDR1 SGHAT, CDR2 FQNNGV. Trimming pared 0 bases from V and 3 bases from J, leaving 6 bases between. Written as DNA, the CDR3 is TGTGCCAGCAGCTTAGATCTCAGCTACGAGCAGTACTTC. Translating it yields CASSLDLSYEQYF.

This chain connects TRBV4-1 to TRBJ1-2; D call uncertain. Germline lookup yields CDR1 MGHRA and CDR2 YSYEKL. V shed 0 bases and J shed 13 bases, with 18 bases lying between them. The CDR3 length is 14 residues. DNA of the CDR3: TGCGCCAGCAGCCAAGACACCCTGCCGGACTACTGCACCTTC. Protein: CASSQDTLPDYCTF.

On this clone itself: The same CDR3 also results from other DNA sequences found in this sample. The chain carries TRBV27 and TRBJ2-3, with 14 bases matching TRBD2. CDR1 is MNHEY, CDR2 SMNVEV, per germline (reference sequence). The CDR3 has 15 residues. J was trimmed by 4 bases and V by 6 bases; bases with no gene match: 3. The CDR3 spells CASRPGLAGADTQYF. The CDR3, as DNA: TGTGCCAGCAGACCGGGACTAGCGGGAGCAGATACGCAGTATTTT.

The CDR3, as DNA: TGTGCCAGCAGTTTTTCGTTTAGAAACTCCTACAATGAGCAGTTCTTC. It codes for CASSFSFRNSYNEQFF. The chain has TRBV27 and TRBJ2-1; no clear D gene. This CDR3 contains 16 residues. Germline loops: CDR1 MNHEY, CDR2 SMNVEV (reference sequence). Trimming took 3 bases from V and 0 from J, leaving 12 bases between them.

The J gene is TRBJ2-1, the V gene TRBV13; 9 bases map to TRBD2. The junction had 8 bases not matched to a gene; V was cut back by 5 bases and J by 3 bases. The CDR3 totals 16 residues. Germline V gives CDR1 PRHDT, CDR2 FYEKMQ (reference sequence). CDR3 residues: CASSEAGGRFYNEQFF. The DNA of the CDR3 is TGTGCCAGCAGCGAGGCGGGAGGGCGTTTCTACAATGAGCAGTTCTTC. Full variable domain (missing parts from reference TRBV13 and TRBJ2-1): AAGVIQSPRHLIKEKRETATLKCYPIPRHDTVYWYQQGPGQDPQFLISFYEKMQSDKGSIPDRFSAQQFSDYHSELNMSSLELGDSALYFCASSEAGGRFYNEQFFGPGTRLTVL.

The chain carries TRBV7-9 and TRBJ2-1; TRBD2 matches 7 bases. The germline V gene encodes CDR1 SEHNR and CDR2 FQNEAQ (reference sequence). This CDR3 is built from 15 residues. V gave up 5 bases and J gave up 6 bases; unmatched junction bases: 10. The CDR3 DNA follows: TGTGCCAGCAGCCCCGAGGAGCGGGGAGTCAATGAGCAGTTCTTC. Its protein is CASSPEERGVNEQFF.

V and J are TRBV4-3 and TRBJ2-7; TRBD1 matches 9 bases. The CDR3 contains 16 residues. The V gene end was trimmed by 4 bases and the J gene end by 7 bases; junction bases not matched to a gene: 14. CDR1 and CDR2 (germline): LGHNA, YSLEER. CDR3 in amino acids: CASSPMHRGHPWEQYF. In DNA, the CDR3 is TGCGCCAGCAGCCCCATGCACAGGGGGCATCCGTGGGAGCAGTACTTC.

J is TRBJ1-4 and V is TRBV15; D is unclear. The germline V and J ends were trimmed by 3 bases and 3 bases, with 8 bases remaining between them. Germline V CDR1 and CDR2: LNHNV, YYDKDF (reference sequence). The CDR3 has 14 amino acids. The CDR3 region is CATSSRVSNEKLFF. The CDR3 bases are TGTGCCACCAGCAGCCGGGTCTCTAATGAAAAACTGTTTTTT.

The rearrangement links TRBV10-3 to TRBJ2-2, with TRBD1 as a possible D gene (7 bases). With 5 bases removed from V and 2 bases from J, the gap between germline ends came to 18 bases. This CDR3 is built from 17 residues. Looked up from germline, CDR1 is ENHRY and CDR2 is SYGVKD. The CDR3 protein is CAISTFAGQTNTGELFF. The CDR3 DNA reads as TGTGCCATCAGTACATTTGCGGGACAGACCAACACCGGGGAGCTGTTTTTT.

This clone was seen only once. The V call is TRBV13, the J call TRBJ2-1, with TRBD2 identical over 7 bases. CDR1 PRHDT and CDR2 FYEKMQ come from the germline V gene (reference sequence). V lost 1 base to trimming and J lost 5 bases; unmatched junction nucleotides: 5. This CDR3 comprises 15 residues. The CDR3 loop is CASSLVAGDHNEQFF. Here the CDR3 DNA reads TGTGCCAGCAGCTTAGTGGCGGGGGACCACAATGAGCAGTTCTTC.

The V call is TRBV29-1, the J call TRBJ2-2; TRBD2 might be the D (5 bases). Germline V gene lookup returns CDR1 SQVTM and CDR2 ANQGSEA. Trimming stripped 2 bases from V and 0 bases from J, with 10 bases between. The CDR3 consists of 15 residues. The CDR3 coding sequence is TGCAGCGTTGAACGGGGTCCCCCGAACACCGGGGAGCTGTTTTTT. It encodes CSVERGPPNTGELFF.

This chain joins TRBV5-1 and TRBJ2-1, with 13 bases lining up with TRBD2. The CDR3 extends over 18 amino acids. After removal of 7 bases from V and 1 base from J, the junction contained 11 bases not matched to a gene. Germline V lookup: CDR1 SGHRS, CDR2 YFSETQ. The CDR3 sequence is CASATGTSGDPSYNEQFF. The CDR3 DNA reads TGCGCCAGCGCGACCGGGACTAGCGGGGACCCTTCCTACAATGAGCAGTTCTTC. The complete variable domain, with remaining parts taken from reference TRBV5-1 and TRBJ2-1, reads KAGVTQTPRYLIKTRGQQVTLSCSPISGHRSVSWYQQTPGQGLQFLFEYFSETQRNKGNFPGRFSGRQFSNSRSEMNVSTLELGDSALYLCASATGTSGDPSYNEQFFGPGTRLTVL.

The chain has TRBV5-4 and TRBJ1-2; D might be TRBD1 (6 bases). The V gene lost 0 bases and the J gene lost 4 bases, with 16 bases spanning the gap. Germline V CDR1 and CDR2: SGHNT, YYREEE (reference sequence). The CDR3 has 16 residues. The CDR3: CASSLAGGLRRYGYTF. CDR3 coding DNA: TGTGCCAGCAGCTTGGCCGGGGGGCTTCGGCGCTATGGCTACACCTTC.

This clone has a single count. The chain is built from TRBV27 and TRBJ1-5; 11 nucleotides match TRBD1. J was trimmed by 3 bases and V by 5 bases; bases with no gene match: 12. In germline, CDR1 is MNHEY, CDR2 SMNVEV (reference sequence). The CDR3 runs 18 residues. Written as DNA, the CDR3 is TGTGCCAGCAGTACGTGGGACAGGGGGAATTACTCCAATCAGCCCCAGCATTTT. Its protein is CASSTWDRGNYSNQPQHF.

As concerns this clone: Other DNA sequences in this sample translate to the same CDR3. This rearrangement joins TRBV9 to TRBJ1-2; no firm D call. Germline-derived CDR1 and CDR2 are SGDLS and YYNGEE. This CDR3 is built from 12 residues. Trimming cost V 4 bases and J 3 bases, with 7 bases left between them. CDR3 sequence: CASSPPDYGYTF. The CDR3 nucleotides are TGTGCCAGCAGCCCCCCCGACTATGGCTACACCTTC.

This chain connects TRBV7-9 to TRBJ2-2, with TRBD1 matching over 8 bases. This CDR3 is 15 amino acids long. CDR1 and CDR2 from the germline V gene are SEHNR and FQNEAQ (reference sequence). With V trimmed by 5 bases and J by 3 bases, 5 bases remained unmatched. The CDR3 region is CASSPPGQDTGELFF. CDR3 DNA sequence: TGTGCCAGCAGCCCCCCGGGACAGGACACCGGGGAGCTGTTTTTT.

J is TRBJ2-1 and V is TRBV5-8; TRBD1 aligns across 9 bases. After removal of 4 bases from V and 15 bases from J, the junction contained 5 bases not matched to a gene. CDR1 and CDR2 from the germline V gene are SGHTS and YDEGEE. The length of the CDR3 is 11 residues. CDR3 protein: CASSLGQGPFF. CDR3 in DNA: TGTGCCAGCAGCCTCGGACAGGGGCCGTTCTTC.

The J gene is TRBJ2-7, the V gene TRBV25-1; weak D call: TRBD2 (5 bases). V lost 2 bases and J 0 bases, leaving 14 bases between the germline ends. CDR1 is MGHDK and CDR2 is SYGVNS in the germline V gene. CDR3 length equals 16 residues. The CDR3 sequence is CASSEPERISSYEQYF. In DNA, the CDR3 is TGTGCCAGCAGTGAACCCGAGCGGATTTCCTCCTACGAGCAGTACTTC.

Of note for this clone: This same CDR3 is encoded by further DNA sequences in the sample. The CDR3 sequence is CASSVGGGLQETQYF. CDR3 nucleotides: TGTGCCAGCAGCGTAGGTGGCGGCCTCCAAGAGACCCAGTACTTC. The rearrangement links TRBV9 to TRBJ2-5; D is unresolved. The germline CDR1 and CDR2 sequences are SGDLS and YYNGEE. The V and J ends lost 0 bases and 1 base respectively, with 10 bases between them. The CDR3 extends over 15 amino acids. Full variable domain (outside the CDR3, taken from reference TRBV9 and TRBJ2-5): DSGVTQTPKHLITATGQRVTLRCSPRSGDLSVYWYQQSLDQGLQFLIQYYNGEERAKGNILERFSAQQFPDLHSELNLSSLELGDSALYFCASSVGGGLQETQYFGPGTRLLVL.

The chain carries TRBV6-6 and TRBJ2-3, with D unclear. This CDR3 has 15 residues. The ends were cut back, 5 bases at V and 0 bases at J, with 12 bases in the middle. The germline V gene encodes CDR1 MNHNY and CDR2 SVGAGI (reference sequence). The CDR3 reads CASSPLIYSTDTQYF. As DNA, the CDR3 is TGTGCCAGCAGTCCACTCATATATAGCACAGATACGCAGTATTTT.

Notes on this clone: The junction departs from the called germline gene at one end, perhaps through a read error. The chain has TRBV29-1 and TRBJ2-5, with D unclear. CDR1 and CDR2 (germline): SQVTM, ANQGSEA. This CDR3 is built from 12 residues. CDR3 region: CSAQAIQETRYF. The CDR3 DNA reads TGCAGCGCCCAGGCAATCCAAGAGACCCGGTACTTC.